A single sample gave rise to the 5 T cell receptor beta chains below, sequenced in a study of cytotoxic CD8 clonotypes in ibrutinib-treated CLL. Here immunoSEQ multiplex PCR was the method, and the copy in TCRdb shows in-frame clones only, minus some. The sample consists of under 300,000 clones, 76% of them appearing once. The sample was PBMCs, taken at disease progression, from a patient treated with ibrutinib. The receptors come from a human donor with chronic lymphocytic leukemia.

The CDR3 nucleotides are TGCGCCAGCGGGGAATCGGGACCTGGAGATCAGCCCCAGCATTTT. Residues: CASGESGPGDQPQHF. The chain has TRBV10-2 and TRBJ1-5, with D possibly being TRBD1 (5 bases). Germline CDR1 reads WSHSY; CDR2 reads SAAADI. The V and J ends lost 8 bases and 5 bases respectively, with 19 bases between them. The CDR3 extends over 15 amino acids.

The rearrangement joins TRBV28 to TRBJ2-5; no clear D. The germline V gene encodes CDR1 MDHEN and CDR2 SYDVKM. The length of the CDR3 is 13 residues. Trimming stripped 8 bases from V and 0 bases from J, with 10 bases between. CDR3 in DNA: TGTGCCAGCTACGGACCGTACCAAGAGACCCAGTACTTC. It codes for CASYGPYQETQYF. Combining the CDR3 with reference TRBV28 and TRBJ2-5 gives the whole variable domain DVKVTQSSRYLVKRTGEKVFLECVQDMDHENMFWYRQDPGLGLRLIYFSYDVKMKEKGDIPEGYSVSREKKERFSLILESASTNQTSMYLCASYGPYQETQYFGPGTRLLVL.

This clone was seen a handful of times. The CDR3 is CASSPVGGASETQYF. The CDR3 DNA reads as TGTGCCAGCAGCCCTGTGGGGGGGGCCAGTGAGACCCAGTACTTC. The chain couples TRBV7-9 to TRBJ2-5, with D perhaps matching TRBD2 (7 bases). Deletions cut 5 bases from V and 5 bases from J, with 18 bases between. The CDR3 runs 15 residues. Germline CDR1 SEHNR, CDR2 FQNEAQ (reference sequence).

This clone was seen more than once but under ten times. The chain joins TRBV7-2 to TRBJ1-1; possible D gene TRBD1, 5 bases. The V gene lost 2 bases and the J gene lost 7 bases, with 20 bases spanning the gap. The CDR3 spans 16 residues. Germline values: CDR1 SGHTA, CDR2 FQGNSA. DNA of the CDR3: TGTGCCAGCAGCTTATGGTTCGGGACCCAAGGCGGTGAAGCTTTCTTT. Protein product: CASSLWFGTQGGEAFF.

Turning to this clone: The identical CDR3 is also encoded by other nucleotide sequences in the sample. The V gene is TRBV6-1, the J gene TRBJ2-3; D is possibly TRBD2 (6 bases). CDR1 and CDR2 (germline): MNHNS, SASEGT. V was shortened by 9 bases and J by 3 bases, with 7 bases between the two germline ends. CDR3 length: 11 residues. CDR3 DNA: TGTGCCAGTGGGGGGACAGATACGCAGTATTTT. It translates to CASGGTDTQYF.